The 32 T cell receptor beta chains below come from one sample, sequenced in a study of T cells expressing NK-cell markers. TCRdb reprocessed the 5' RACE reads and reports one entry per CDR3 protein, with no DNA. The sample table sets out approximately 460,000 distinct CDR3 sequences. The source material was blood T cells: a sorted CD56 or NKG2C T cell subset, CD4+ or CD8+ T cells, or bulk PBMC T cells (not recorded which). Source of these receptors: a woman between 18 and 70 years old in good health.

The V gene is TRBV4-3, the J gene TRBJ2-1. Per the germline V gene, CDR1 is LGHNA and CDR2 is YSLEER. The CDR3 extends over 13 amino acids. CDR3 sequence reads: CASSQDSDNEQFF.

V gene TRBV12-3 or TRBV12-4 combines with J gene TRBJ2-2; TCRdb names TRBD1, which stays unverified in the absence of DNA. This CDR3 has 14 residues. The CDR3 spells CASRPGTSTGELFF.

The rearrangement uses TRBV5-4 and TRBJ2-5. The CDR3 is 13 residues long. The V gene's germline CDR1 is SGHNT and CDR2 YYREEE (reference sequence). This CDR3 is CASSLASSETQYF.

The chain has TRBV9 and TRBJ1-1; TCRdb's D call of TRBD1 is untestable without DNA. This CDR3 contains 15 residues. In germline, CDR1 is SGDLS, CDR2 YYNGEE. CDR3 in amino acids: CASSGLGGRNTEAFF.

The chain uses TRBV6-5 and TRBJ2-2; TCRdb's D call of TRBD1 is untestable without DNA. The V gene's germline CDR1 is MNHEY and CDR2 SVGAGI. There are 15 residues in the CDR3. The CDR3 loop is CASSYTGGNTGELFF.

The gene calls are TRBV27 and TRBJ2-3; the D call from TCRdb, TRBD2, cannot be confirmed without DNA. This CDR3 spans 16 amino acids. Germline CDR1 and CDR2: MNHEY and SMNVEV (reference sequence). The CDR3: CASSLRGLAVTDTQYF.

This chain uses TRBV27 with TRBJ2-3; TCRdb's D call of TRBD2 is untestable without DNA. The germline V gene has CDR1 MNHEY and CDR2 SMNVEV (reference sequence). The CDR3 covers 15 residues. The CDR3 here is CASSWLVSPPDTQYF.

The chain carries TRBV11-2 and TRBJ2-7; TCRdb's D call, TRBD1, is unchecked because there is no DNA. The length of the CDR3 is 12 residues. Germline V gene sequence: CDR1 SGHAT, CDR2 FQNNGV. CDR3 region: CASSLTGHEQYF.

V and J are TRBV20-1 and TRBJ2-1; the TCRdb call, TRBD2, lacks DNA for checking. Germline assignment: CDR1 DFQATT and CDR2 SNEGSKA (reference sequence). CDR3 size: 17 residues. This CDR3 is CSARALVGLPSYNEQFF.

The rearrangement joins TRBV7-8 to TRBJ2-7. This CDR3 is 13 amino acids long. CDR1 and CDR2 (germline): SGHVS, FQNEAQ. CDR3 residues: CASSLQLSYEQYF.

The rearrangement joins TRBV6-5 to TRBJ1-4. This CDR3 has 14 residues. Germline V lookup: CDR1 MNHEY, CDR2 SVGAGI. This CDR3 reads CASSLQGYNEKLFF.

V gene TRBV11-2 combines with J gene TRBJ2-5; without DNA, the TCRdb call of TRBD2 cannot be checked. CDR1 and CDR2 (germline): SGHAT, FQNNGV. The CDR3 sequence is 20 residues long. CDR3 amino acids: CASSLGGQKGGLAGQETQYF.

The J gene is TRBJ2-3, the V gene TRBV18; without DNA, the TCRdb call of TRBD2 cannot be checked. Per germline, CDR1 KGHSH and CDR2 LQKENI. This CDR3 has 18 residues. CDR3 protein: CASSPTGLAGVDTDTQYF. Full variable domain (outside the CDR3, taken from reference TRBV18 and TRBJ2-3): NAGVMQNPRHLVRRRGQEARLRCSPMKGHSHVYWYRQLPEEGLKFMVYLQKENIIDESGMPKERFSAEFPKEGPSILRIQQVVRGDSAAYFCASSPTGLAGVDTDTQYFGPGTRLTVL.

V and J are TRBV12-3 or TRBV12-4 and TRBJ2-2; TCRdb outputs TRBD1, but without DNA this stays unchecked. This CDR3 has 15 residues. This CDR3 reads CASSPPYRGSGELFF.

The J gene is TRBJ2-2, the V gene TRBV30; TCRdb's assignment of TRBD2 cannot be checked, as there is no DNA. The V gene's germline CDR1 is GTSNPN and CDR2 SVGIG (reference sequence). CDR3 size: 15 residues. The CDR3 region is CAWSGTSGNTGELFF.

The V and J genes are TRBV12-3 or TRBV12-4 and TRBJ1-6; TCRdb's D call of TRBD1 is untestable without DNA. The CDR3 is made up of 15 amino acids. CDR3 residues: CASSLRGQGSSPLHF.

V is TRBV2 and J is TRBJ2-1; TCRdb's D call, TRBD2, is unchecked because there is no DNA. CDR1 and CDR2 from the germline V gene are SNHLY and FYNNEI. The CDR3 has 18 amino acids. CDR3 region: CASSDPTKGRAPGNEQFF.

The rearrangement joins TRBV15 to TRBJ2-3. The CDR3 totals 15 residues. Germline CDR1 and CDR2: LNHNV and YYDKDF (reference sequence). The CDR3 is CATSTSDLTTDTQYF.

Here the CDR3 reads CASSPGQAANYGYTF. This chain connects TRBV5-4 to TRBJ1-2; the TRBD1 assignment by TCRdb is unverifiable without DNA. Germline V gene data show CDR1 as SGHNT and CDR2 as YYREEE (reference sequence). The CDR3 runs to 15 residues.

The V gene is TRBV29-1, the J gene TRBJ1-4; TCRdb gives TRBD1 as the D gene, but with no DNA this cannot be confirmed. In germline, CDR1 is SQVTM, CDR2 ANQGSEA. This CDR3 contains 14 residues. CDR3 protein: CSVGTGERDEKLFF.

V gene TRBV7-9 combines with J gene TRBJ2-7; as DNA is missing, the TRBD1 call by TCRdb cannot be tested. This CDR3 region has 14 residues. Germline CDR1 is SEHNR and CDR2 is FQNEAQ (reference sequence). This chain's CDR3 is CASSPRTGFYEQYF.

The gene calls are TRBV10-3 and TRBJ1-3. The length of the CDR3 is 13 residues. Germline lookup yields CDR1 ENHRY and CDR2 SYGVKD. The CDR3 loop is CAITGASGNTIYF.

The rearrangement links TRBV19 to TRBJ2-1; TCRdb proposes TRBD2, but this gene call is untestable without DNA. In germline, CDR1 is LNHDA, CDR2 SQIVND (reference sequence). This CDR3 contains 14 residues. This CDR3 is CASSITRGPDEQFF. Together with reference TRBV19 and TRBJ2-1, the CDR3 gives the full variable domain: DGGITQSPKYLFRKEGQNVTLSCEQNLNHDAMYWYRQDPGQGLRLIYYSQIVNDFQKGDIAEGYSVSREKKESFPLTVTSAQKNPTAFYLCASSITRGPDEQFFGPGTRLTVL.

The CDR3 is CASSYGGLGNQPQHF. The V call is TRBV6-2 or TRBV6-3, the J call TRBJ1-5. This CDR3 is 15 amino acids long. Germline V lookup: CDR1 MNHEY, CDR2 SVGEGT.

The rearrangement uses TRBV6-2 or TRBV6-3 and TRBJ2-2; TCRdb's D call, TRBD1, is unchecked because there is no DNA. From germline, CDR1 is MNHEY and CDR2 SVGEGT. The CDR3 has 16 amino acids. CDR3 sequence reads: CASSSKDRGNTGELFF.

The chain has TRBV6-1 and TRBJ2-7. CDR3 length: 15 amino acids. Germline V gene data show CDR1 as MNHNS and CDR2 as SASEGT. This CDR3 is CASSEGTDASYEQYF.

The chain links TRBV28 to TRBJ1-5. CDR1 and CDR2 (germline): MDHEN, SYDVKM. The CDR3 covers 13 residues. The CDR3 reads CASSLTQGLRGHF.

The chain joins TRBV29-1 to TRBJ1-2; TCRdb's D call of TRBD1 is untestable without DNA. CDR1 and CDR2 from the germline V gene are SQVTM and ANQGSEA. This CDR3 is built from 12 residues. The CDR3 loop reads CSVQQGSYGYTF.

This rearrangement joins TRBV9 to TRBJ2-1; the TCRdb call, TRBD2, lacks DNA for checking. CDR3 length: 16 residues. Germline V gene lookup returns CDR1 SGDLS and CDR2 YYNGEE. CDR3 in amino acids: CASSAGAGNSYNEQFF.

The genes are TRBV11-1 and TRBJ2-3; checking the TCRdb D call of TRBD2 is not possible without DNA. The CDR3 totals 15 residues. Germline-derived CDR1 and CDR2 are SGHAT and FQDESV (reference sequence). CDR3 in amino acids: CASSLDGLLPDTQYF.

The chain joins TRBV15 to TRBJ1-1; absent DNA, TCRdb's TRBD1 call cannot be checked. The CDR3 totals 14 residues. Looked up from germline, CDR1 is LNHNV and CDR2 is YYDKDF (reference sequence). This CDR3 is CATKADRGNTEAFF.

This chain links TRBV20-1 with TRBJ2-5; with no DNA, the TCRdb D assignment of TRBD2 cannot be verified. This CDR3 contains 16 residues. Per germline, CDR1 DFQATT and CDR2 SNEGSKA (reference sequence). Here the CDR3 reads CSAREPARGPRETQYF.